This record looks at one TCR beta chain sequence and its context. Running of the assay took place at deep level. It was on ten immunoSEQ deep assay plates that unsorted PBMC DNA was sequenced. Assay used: immunoSEQ multiplex PCR; TCRdb lists only in-frame clones, some missing. The sample lists 520,000 or so clones, about four fifths occurring once. The source of the sample is a study of shared clonotypes between healthy human individuals. Trimming cost V 0 bases and J 8 bases; bases outside gene matches: 10. The CDR3 has 16 amino acids. Per germline, CDR1 SGDLS and CDR2 YYNGEE. J is TRBJ2-2 and V is TRBV9, with 7 bases that match TRBD2. The receptor's source is a woman in her forties in good health. Some clones in this sample may be carry-over from other donors' samples. The sample was PBMCs. The CDR3 DNA is TGTGCCAGCAGCGTAGCATCCCTAGCGGTTCTTGGGGAGCTGTTTTTT. This translates into CASSVASLAVLGELFF.